The 21 T cell receptor beta chains below come from one sample, sequenced in a study of lymphopenia after photon versus proton radiotherapy. Profiled with immunoSEQ multiplex PCR; TCRdb holds only in-frame clones, not every one. The sample consists of approximately 65,000 clones, roughly 87% of them appearing once. This specimen consisted of peripheral blood, obtained from a patient treated with proton-based radiotherapy. The receptors here all came from a man older than 75 with esophageal cancer.

This chain connects TRBV19 to TRBJ2-6; D not resolved. The CDR3 totals 15 residues. The germline CDR1 and CDR2 sequences are LNHDA and SQIVND (reference sequence). V lost 7 bases, J lost 0 bases, and 10 bases lay in between. DNA of the CDR3: TGTGCCAGTACCGCAGGTACCTCTGGGGCCAACGTCCTGACTTTC. It yields the protein CASTAGTSGANVLTF.

This chain uses TRBV19 with TRBJ2-7; the match to TRBD2 covers 12 bases. Germline values: CDR1 LNHDA, CDR2 SQIVND (reference sequence). This CDR3 spans 16 amino acids. Trimming removed 4 bases from V and 3 bases from J; junction bases left unmatched: 7. The CDR3 DNA sequence: TGTGCCAGTAGTACCCTGACTAGCGGGAGTTTCTACGAGCAGTACTTC. Amino acids: CASSTLTSGSFYEQYF.

The chain has TRBV4-1 and TRBJ2-4; TRBD1 matches at 7 bases. The V gene's germline CDR1 is MGHRA and CDR2 YSYEKL. Losses at the gene ends were 3 bases for V and 3 bases for J; bases not matched to a gene: 14. The CDR3 sequence is 18 residues long. The CDR3: CASSQAYPTRDSKNIQYF. As DNA, the CDR3 is TGCGCCAGCAGCCAGGCTTACCCTACCCGGGACAGCAAAAACATTCAGTACTTC.

The chain couples TRBV4-2 to TRBJ2-5; 7 nucleotides match TRBD2. With 5 bases clipped from V and 5 bases from J, the junction kept 8 bases outside the gene matches. Germline V lookup: CDR1 LGHNA, CDR2 YNFKEQ. The CDR3 has 14 amino acids. The CDR3 reads CASSFGGSEETQYF. For the CDR3, the DNA is TGTGCCAGCAGCTTCGGCGGGAGTGAGGAGACCCAGTACTTC.

The chain joins TRBV30 to TRBJ2-4, with 9 bases matching TRBD2. Germline V CDR1 and CDR2: GTSNPN, SVGIG (reference sequence). This CDR3 has 15 residues. The V gene end was trimmed by 1 base and the J gene end by 6 bases; junction bases not matched to a gene: 7. The CDR3 DNA is TGTGCCTGGAGTGGAGTAGCGGGGGAGAGAAACATTCAGTACTTC. Protein: CAWSGVAGERNIQYF.

CDR3 in DNA: TGTGCCAGCGCTAAGGGGGAGGGCGCTGAAGCTTTCTTT. Its protein product is CASAKGEGAEAFF. V usage is TRBV7-2 and J usage is TRBJ1-1; a weak D match, TRBD1 (6 bases). V shed 8 bases and J shed 6 bases, with 16 bases lying between them. Germline V gene data show CDR1 as SGHTA and CDR2 as FQGNSA. CDR3 size: 13 residues.

The J gene is TRBJ1-3, the V gene TRBV9; D possibly corresponds to TRBD1 (5 bases). The V gene's germline CDR1 is SGDLS and CDR2 YYNGEE. The CDR3 contains 15 residues. V lost 0 bases, J lost 0 bases, and 7 bases lay in between. Here the CDR3 DNA reads TGTGCCAGCAGCGTAGAGGGGTACTCTGGAAACACCATATATTTT. Translating gives CASSVEGYSGNTIYF.

The J gene is TRBJ2-7, the V gene TRBV7-2, with TRBD2 as a possible D gene (5 bases). Trimming pared 5 bases from V and 0 bases from J, leaving 20 bases between. The CDR3 extends over 17 amino acids. CDR1 and CDR2 (germline): SGHTA, FQGNSA. The CDR3 nucleotides read TGTGCCAGCAGCCCCTTCCCGGGGATCAGGCTCTCCTACGAGCAGTACTTC. This encodes CASSPFPGIRLSYEQYF.

The gene calls are TRBV9 and TRBJ1-4, with D maybe TRBD1 (6 bases). This CDR3 region has 15 residues. Germline V CDR1 and CDR2: SGDLS, YYNGEE. Trimming left V 3 bases short and J 5 bases short, with 14 bases between. The CDR3 DNA reads TGTGCCAGCAGCGCCACAGGGTTCTGGAATGAAAAACTGTTTTTT. It is translated as CASSATGFWNEKLFF.

This chain links TRBV9 with TRBJ2-6; no clear D gene. Trimming shortened V by 4 bases and J by 4 bases, and 12 bases separated the two germline ends. Germline assignment: CDR1 SGDLS and CDR2 YYNGEE. The CDR3 is made up of 15 amino acids. In nucleotides, the CDR3 is TGTGCCAGCAGCCCGAACGTCAGGGGGGCCAACGTCCTGACTTTC. This encodes CASSPNVRGANVLTF.

This clone was seen a single time. The chain links TRBV7-2 to TRBJ2-7; 11 bases are shared with TRBD2. The V segment lost 1 base and the J segment 2 bases; nucleotides outside the gene matches: 1. The CDR3 is made up of 15 amino acids. Germline CDR1 is SGHTA and CDR2 is FQGNSA. The CDR3 here is CASSLGLAGTYEQYF. CDR3 sequence (DNA): TGTGCCAGCAGCTTAGGACTAGCGGGGACCTACGAGCAGTACTTC.

CDR3 sequence: CASSFVRVDSGGYTF. CDR3 in DNA: TGTGCCAGCAGCTTTGTTCGGGTGGACTCGGGCGGCTACACCTTC. The chain carries TRBV5-6 and TRBJ1-2, with D hard to call. The CDR3 runs to 15 residues. V gave up 2 bases and J gave up 8 bases, with 19 bases separating them. Germline lookup yields CDR1 SGHDT and CDR2 YYEEEE.

The V and J genes are TRBV7-3 and TRBJ1-3; D unclear. This CDR3 has 16 residues. Trimming took off 4 bases at V and 0 bases at J, with 13 bases between the two ends. Germline V CDR1 and CDR2: SGHTA, FQGTGA. The CDR3, as DNA: TGTGCCAGCAGCTCCCGGGCCCAATCCTCTGGAAACACCATATATTTT. Its translation is CASSSRAQSSGNTIYF.

This clone was counted a single time. One end of the junction is discordant with germline, which a read error may explain. The chain joins TRBV10-1 to TRBJ2-7, with D possibly TRBD1 on 6 matching bases. CDR1 is WNHNN and CDR2 is SYGVQD in the germline V gene (reference sequence). This CDR3 is 15 amino acids long. This CDR3 is CASGDYEQGRYEQYF. In DNA form, the CDR3 reads TGCGCCAGCGGTGATTATGAACAGGGCCGGTACGAGCAGTACTTC.

The chain combines TRBV18 with TRBJ2-3; perhaps D is TRBD1 or TRBD2 (5 bases each). Germline values: CDR1 KGHSH, CDR2 LQKENI. Trimming removed 4 bases from V and 4 bases from J, with 15 bases in between. There are 15 residues in the CDR3. CDR3 sequence reads: CASSRAGDPADTQYF. In DNA, the CDR3 is TGTGCCAGCTCACGGGCCGGGGACCCGGCAGATACGCAGTATTTT.

The chain recombines TRBV27 with TRBJ1-2; D uncertain. Trimming left V 2 bases short and J 0 bases short, with 10 bases between. The CDR3 loop spans 15 amino acids. CDR1 and CDR2 (germline): MNHEY, SMNVEV (reference sequence). The CDR3 sequence: CASSLTRGPNYGYTF. In DNA form, the CDR3 reads TGTGCCAGCAGTTTAACCCGAGGGCCTAACTATGGCTACACCTTC.

The V gene is TRBV4-1, the J gene TRBJ1-6; TRBD1 is a possible D gene (5 bases). CDR1 is MGHRA, CDR2 YSYEKL, per germline. V gave up 1 base and J gave up 5 bases, with 9 bases separating them. This CDR3 has 15 amino acids. The chain's CDR3 is CASSQVRGDNSPLHF. In nucleotides, the CDR3 is TGCGCCAGCAGCCAAGTAAGAGGGGATAATTCACCCCTCCACTTT.

This chain links TRBV20-1 with TRBJ2-1, with D perhaps TRBD2 (5 bases). The V gene's germline CDR1 is DFQATT and CDR2 SNEGSKA (reference sequence). V lost 7 bases and J lost 8, with 12 bases in between. The CDR3 consists of 11 residues. The CDR3 reads CSDTRGDEQFF. CDR3 DNA: TGCAGTGACACCCGGGGAGATGAGCAGTTCTTC.

This chain connects TRBV4-3 to TRBJ2-7, with D possibly being TRBD1 (6 bases). The CDR3 contains 13 residues. Trimming shortened V by 1 base and J by 6 bases, and 10 bases separated the two germline ends. Per germline, CDR1 LGHNA and CDR2 YSLEER. The CDR3 sequence is CASSQVRGSEQYF. The DNA for the CDR3 is TGCGCCAGCAGCCAAGTCAGGGGCAGCGAGCAGTACTTC.

The chain is built from TRBV19 and TRBJ2-1; tentatively, D is TRBD2 (6 bases). V lost 1 base, J lost 9 bases, and 10 bases lay in between. Looked up from germline, CDR1 is LNHDA and CDR2 is SQIVND (reference sequence). The CDR3 covers 13 residues. The CDR3 loop is CASSIGAGLEQFF. The CDR3 nucleotides read TGTGCCAGTAGTATAGGGGCGGGACTTGAGCAGTTCTTC. The full variable domain, in which reference TRBV19 and TRBJ2-1 provide the parts outside the CDR3, is DGGITQSPKYLFRKEGQNVTLSCEQNLNHDAMYWYRQDPGQGLRLIYYSQIVNDFQKGDIAEGYSVSREKKESFPLTVTSAQKNPTAFYLCASSIGAGLEQFFGPGTRLTVL.

This chain links TRBV27 with TRBJ1-2; D ambiguous. The CDR3 runs 13 residues. The germline gives CDR1 MNHEY, CDR2 SMNVEV (reference sequence). Trimming left V 2 bases short and J 4 bases short, with 8 bases between. DNA for the CDR3: TGTGCCAGCAGTTTAGTCGGTAGCTATGGCTACACCTTC. Protein: CASSLVGSYGYTF.